Below, 28 T cell receptor beta chains from the same sample are listed, as sequenced in a study of T cell responses to AZD1222 COVID-19 vaccine. Produced via immunoSEQ multiplex PCR; TCRdb's table is partial and in-frame only. Of tens of thousands of clones listed, around 88% are singletons. The sample in question was peripheral blood, obtained on day 0 of AZD1222 vaccination. The receptors stem from an adult in good health.

This chain links TRBV28 with TRBJ2-7; D unresolved. This CDR3 region has 13 residues. The V gene lost 3 bases and the J gene lost 3 bases, with 9 bases spanning the gap. CDR1 and CDR2 (germline): MDHEN, SYDVKM. The CDR3 is CASSLTPLYEQYF. The CDR3 region has the DNA TGTGCCAGCAGTTTGACCCCCCTCTACGAGCAGTACTTC. The whole variable domain, filled in from reference TRBV28 and TRBJ2-7, reads DVKVTQSSRYLVKRTGEKVFLECVQDMDHENMFWYRQDPGLGLRLIYFSYDVKMKEKGDIPEGYSVSREKKERFSLILESASTNQTSMYLCASSLTPLYEQYFGPGTRLTVT.

The rearrangement links TRBV29-1 to TRBJ2-1; D remains ambiguous. The CDR3 is 12 residues long. Germline values: CDR1 SQVTM, CDR2 ANQGSEA. CDR3 sequence reads: CRIEDGYNEQFF. The CDR3 nucleotides are TGCAGGATTGAAGACGGGTACAATGAGCAGTTCTTC.

This chain joins TRBV19 and TRBJ2-5; no clear D. CDR1 and CDR2 from the germline V gene are LNHDA and SQIVND (reference sequence). The CDR3 runs 17 residues. Trimming stripped 3 bases from V and 4 bases from J, with 21 bases between. The CDR3 region is CASSIGYPVTIGETQYF. CDR3 DNA sequence: TGTGCCAGTAGTATCGGATATCCCGTAACTATTGGAGAGACCCAGTACTTC.

The gene calls are TRBV9 and TRBJ2-5, with 8 bases aligning to TRBD1. V lost 3 bases to trimming and J lost 5 bases; unmatched junction nucleotides: 12. This CDR3 region has 16 residues. The V gene's germline CDR1 is SGDLS and CDR2 YYNGEE. In DNA, the CDR3 is TGTGCCAGCAGCGAGGGGGGTGGACAGGGATACGAGACCCAGTACTTC. It encodes CASSEGGGQGYETQYF.

The V call is TRBV20-1, the J call TRBJ2-1, with D possibly TRBD1 on 5 matching bases. Trimming removed 6 bases from V and 7 bases from J, with 10 bases in between. The germline V gene encodes CDR1 DFQATT and CDR2 SNEGSKA (reference sequence). The CDR3 is 11 residues long. The CDR3 is CSALRDNEQFF. CDR3 nucleotides: TGCAGTGCCCTCAGGGATAATGAGCAGTTCTTC.

The chain employs TRBV6-5 and TRBJ2-7; 7 nucleotides agree with TRBD2. Germline CDR1 MNHEY, CDR2 SVGAGI. With V trimmed by 8 bases and J by 6 bases, 16 bases remained unmatched. There are 15 residues in the CDR3. CDR3 protein: CASSSPGLGALEQYF. DNA of the CDR3: TGTGCCAGCTCCAGTCCAGGACTAGGGGCTCTCGAGCAGTACTTC.

CDR3 in amino acids: CAWSVSRQLHQPQHF. CDR3 DNA: TGTGCCTGGAGTGTATCGAGACAGCTCCATCAGCCCCAGCATTTT. The chain carries TRBV30 and TRBJ1-5; D may be TRBD1 (5 bases). This CDR3 comprises 15 residues. In germline, CDR1 is GTSNPN, CDR2 SVGIG (reference sequence). Trimming removed 0 bases from V and 5 bases from J, with 14 bases in between.

CDR3 coding DNA: TGTGCCAGCAGCTTAGAGGGCTCACCCCTCCACTTT. The encoded protein is CASSLEGSPLHF. The V gene is TRBV7-9, the J gene TRBJ1-6; D gene ambiguous. Trimming stripped 1 base from V and 10 bases from J, with 5 bases between. The CDR3 runs 12 residues. Germline V CDR1 and CDR2: SEHNR, FQNEAQ (reference sequence). The complete variable domain, with remaining parts taken from reference TRBV7-9 and TRBJ1-6, reads DTGVSQNPRHKITKRGQNVTFRCDPISEHNRLYWYRQTLGQGPEFLTYFQNEAQLEKSRLLSDRFSAERPKGSFSTLEIQRTEQGDSAMYLCASSLEGSPLHFGNGTRLTVT.

The CDR3 reads CASSGRDTLQETQYF. The CDR3 DNA sequence: TGTGCCAGCAGTGGCCGGGACACGCTCCAAGAGACCCAGTACTTC. The rearrangement links TRBV25-1 to TRBJ2-5, with D tentatively TRBD1 (6 bases). Germline V lookup: CDR1 MGHDK, CDR2 SYGVNS. The V end lost 4 bases, the J end lost 1 base, and 13 bases lay between the germline ends. CDR3 length: 15 residues.

The chain has TRBV24-1 and TRBJ1-2; 10 bases are a match to TRBD1. This CDR3 is 16 amino acids long. The V segment lost 4 bases and the J segment 5 bases; nucleotides outside the gene matches: 9. Per the germline V gene, CDR1 is KGHDR and CDR2 is SFDVKD. The CDR3 region is CATSDPPGQGRYGYTF. CDR3 nucleotide sequence: TGTGCCACCAGTGACCCCCCGGGACAGGGGAGGTATGGCTACACCTTC.

This chain joins TRBV24-1 and TRBJ2-7; D is ambiguous. V lost 7 bases to trimming and J lost 5 bases, with 14 bases between them. The germline gives CDR1 KGHDR, CDR2 SFDVKD. The CDR3 has 13 amino acids. The CDR3 loop is CATSHPTADEQYF. DNA of the CDR3: TGTGCCACCAGCCACCCGACGGCCGACGAGCAGTACTTC.

The chain joins TRBV5-1 to TRBJ2-1; 8 bases are shared with TRBD2. The CDR3 is made up of 17 amino acids. J gave up 0 bases and V 2 bases, and 7 bases lay outside the gene matches. The germline CDR1 and CDR2 sequences are SGHRS and YFSETQ. This CDR3 reads CASSLGSGSPSYNEQFF. CDR3 sequence (DNA): TGCGCCAGCAGCTTAGGGAGCGGGAGCCCCTCCTACAATGAGCAGTTCTTC.

The chain carries TRBV2 and TRBJ2-3; 10 bases fit TRBD2. J lost 1 base, V lost 6 bases, and 4 bases had no gene match. Germline lookup yields CDR1 SNHLY and CDR2 FYNNEI. The CDR3 sequence is 15 residues long. The CDR3 nucleotides are TGTGCCAGCAGGGTAGCGGGGGGTCGCACAGATACGCAGTATTTT. This translates into CASRVAGGRTDTQYF. The whole variable domain, remainder taken from reference TRBV2 and TRBJ2-3, is EPEVTQTPSHQVTQMGQEVILRCVPISNHLYFYWYRQILGQKVEFLVSFYNNEISEKSEIFDDQFSVERPDGSNFTLKIRSTKLEDSAMYFCASRVAGGRTDTQYFGPGTRLTVL.

This clone was seen once. The V call is TRBV27, the J call TRBJ2-2; unclear D gene. V was pared by 0 bases and J by 3 bases, with 5 bases between. CDR1 and CDR2 (germline): MNHEY, SMNVEV (reference sequence). This CDR3 is built from 14 residues. The CDR3 sequence is CASSLSTHTGELFF. The CDR3 nucleotides are TGTGCCAGCAGTTTATCTACACACACCGGGGAGCTGTTTTTT.

This sequence joins TRBV27 and TRBJ2-7, with 8 nucleotides matching TRBD2. The germline V gene has CDR1 MNHEY and CDR2 SMNVEV (reference sequence). This CDR3 is built from 13 residues. Trimming removed 3 bases from V and 4 bases from J; junction bases left unmatched: 2. The CDR3 DNA is TGTGCCAGCAGTTTCGGGGGGGGTTACGAGCAGTACTTC. Residues: CASSFGGGYEQYF.

V is TRBV18 and J is TRBJ2-3, with 9 bases lining up with TRBD2. Per the germline V gene, CDR1 is KGHSH and CDR2 is LQKENI. The CDR3 has 18 residues. V lost 2 bases, J lost 2 bases, and 11 bases stayed unmatched. CDR3 loop: CASSPGLFLAGITDTQYF. DNA for the CDR3: TGTGCCAGCTCACCAGGTTTATTCCTAGCGGGGATCACAGATACGCAGTATTTT.

This chain uses TRBV6-2 or TRBV6-3 with TRBJ2-1; perhaps TRBD2 as D (5 bases). Trimming took 5 bases from V and 7 from J, leaving 9 bases between them. Germline CDR1 reads MNHEY; CDR2 reads SVGEGT. The CDR3 is made up of 12 amino acids. The CDR3 region is CASSNTGNEQFF. Here the CDR3 DNA reads TGTGCCAGCAGTAATACGGGGAATGAGCAGTTCTTC.

V gene TRBV18 combines with J gene TRBJ1-2, with D maybe TRBD1 (6 bases). The ends were cut back, 1 base at V and 1 base at J, with 16 bases in the middle. The CDR3 loop spans 17 amino acids. Germline V gene lookup returns CDR1 KGHSH and CDR2 LQKENI. CDR3 sequence reads: CASSPQGTYQLNYGYTF. CDR3 bases: TGTGCCAGCTCACCACAGGGGACATACCAACTTAACTATGGCTACACCTTC.

This clone was recorded once. The rearrangement uses TRBV2 and TRBJ2-7, with 8 bases fitting TRBD1. Per the germline V gene, CDR1 is SNHLY and CDR2 is FYNNEI. V was pared by 8 bases and J by 4 bases, with 7 bases of the junction left unmatched. There are 13 residues in the CDR3. The CDR3 spells CASARTGLYEQYF. Here the CDR3 DNA reads TGTGCCAGCGCCCGGACAGGGTTGTACGAGCAGTACTTC.

The chain links TRBV29-1 to TRBJ2-7, with 8 bases fitting TRBD1. This CDR3 is 15 amino acids long. The germline V gene has CDR1 SQVTM and CDR2 ANQGSEA. The J segment lost 1 base and the V segment lost 4 bases, leaving 9 bases of the junction unmatched. The CDR3 DNA reads TGCAGCGTTGTGGGACAGGAGTTTGAATCCTACGAGCAGTACTTC. This gives the protein CSVVGQEFESYEQYF.

The chain uses TRBV19 and TRBJ2-1; 10 bases are a match to TRBD2. Unmatched junction bases numbered 6, after V lost 5 bases and J lost 5 bases. Per the germline V gene, CDR1 is LNHDA and CDR2 is SQIVND (reference sequence). CDR3 length: 15 amino acids. The CDR3 loop reads CASSSTSGVNNEQFF. CDR3 bases: TGTGCCAGTAGTTCCACTAGCGGGGTTAACAATGAGCAGTTCTTC.

The chain combines TRBV12-3 or TRBV12-4 with TRBJ2-7; D unclear. The CDR3 is 13 amino acids. V dropped 0 bases and J dropped 5 bases, with 8 bases sitting between them. CDR3 sequence reads: CASSLARSHEQYF. The CDR3 nucleotides are TGTGCCAGCAGTTTAGCTAGAAGCCACGAGCAGTACTTC.

The chain couples TRBV5-8 to TRBJ1-5; D remains ambiguous. Trimming stripped 7 bases from V and 4 bases from J, with 12 bases between. The germline CDR1 and CDR2 sequences are SGHTS and YDEGEE. This CDR3 contains 13 residues. In nucleotides, the CDR3 is TGTGCCAGCGCGGTGGGGATGAATCAGCCCCAGCATTTT. Translating it yields CASAVGMNQPQHF.

The V and J genes are TRBV7-2 and TRBJ1-2, with unresolved D. V was trimmed by 0 bases and J by 0 bases, leaving 11 bases between them. The CDR3 sequence is 16 residues long. Germline values: CDR1 SGHTA, CDR2 FQGNSA. The CDR3 here is CASSLAMGQSNYGYTF. In DNA form, the CDR3 reads TGTGCCAGCAGCTTAGCCATGGGTCAGTCTAACTATGGCTACACCTTC.

The V call is TRBV5-1, the J call TRBJ2-3; D is possibly TRBD2 (5 bases). The CDR3 sequence is 14 residues long. V gave up 1 base and J gave up 5 bases, with 11 bases separating them. From germline, CDR1 is SGHRS and CDR2 YFSETQ. For the CDR3, the DNA is TGCGCCAGCAGCTTGCTGCCCAGCGGAGATACGCAGTATTTT. This encodes CASSLLPSGDTQYF.

The chain couples TRBV29-1 to TRBJ1-3; D unclear. The V end lost 4 bases, the J end lost 0 bases, and 7 bases lay between the germline ends. Germline assignment: CDR1 SQVTM and CDR2 ANQGSEA. The CDR3 length is 13 residues. This chain's CDR3 is CSVAAASGNTIYF. The CDR3 coding sequence is TGCAGCGTTGCGGCAGCCTCTGGAAACACCATATATTTT.

The gene calls are TRBV7-2 and TRBJ1-3; maybe TRBD1 (6 bases). Germline V gene data show CDR1 as SGHTA and CDR2 as FQGNSA. The CDR3 is made up of 18 amino acids. V was shortened by 1 base and J by 0 bases, with 16 bases between the two germline ends. The CDR3 sequence is CASSLEPPTGPSGNTIYF. In DNA, the CDR3 is TGTGCCAGCAGCTTAGAGCCCCCGACAGGCCCCTCTGGAAACACCATATATTTT.

A single count supports this clone. This chain links TRBV19 with TRBJ2-2, with 7 positions matching TRBD2. The CDR3 is 15 amino acids. In germline, CDR1 is LNHDA, CDR2 SQIVND (reference sequence). After removal of 4 bases from V and 5 bases from J, the junction contained 7 bases not matched to a gene. The CDR3 sequence: CASSSAGALTGELFF. CDR3 in DNA: TGTGCCAGTAGTAGCGCGGGAGCCCTTACCGGGGAGCTGTTTTTT.